Below are 4 T cell receptor beta chains sequenced from a single sample in a study of CD4 T cells in relation to SARS-CoV-2 and coronaviruses. Method: immunoSEQ multiplex PCR; TCRdb's copy keeps in-frame clones and lacks some. In the table there are around 30,000 clones, more than 75% of which are singletons. These TCRs are of unknown antigen specificity. Sequenced: memory CD4+ T cells from PBMCs, cultured in vitro. Source of these receptors: an adult with COVID-19.

In nucleotides, the CDR3 is TGCGCCAGCAGCCAAGTCCTCTTGGCTGGGGCCAACGTCCTGACTTTC. Protein sequence: CASSQVLLAGANVLTF. This chain links TRBV4-1 with TRBJ2-6; D unclear. CDR1 MGHRA and CDR2 YSYEKL come from the germline V gene. The CDR3 runs 16 residues. Trimming took 1 base from V and 2 from J, leaving 9 bases between them.

This chain links TRBV6-5 with TRBJ1-3; a possible D gene is TRBD1 (5 bases). V shed 2 bases and J shed 4 bases, with 9 bases lying between them. The CDR3 runs to 14 residues. CDR1 MNHEY and CDR2 SVGAGI come from the germline V gene. CDR3 sequence: CASSYTGLGNTIYF. In nucleotides, the CDR3 is TGTGCCAGCAGTTACACGGGACTCGGAAACACCATATATTTT.

In this sample, this clone turned up a few times. The chain employs TRBV5-6 and TRBJ2-1, with no clear D. The V gene lost 6 bases and the J gene lost 6 bases, with 16 bases spanning the gap. CDR1 is SGHDT, CDR2 YYEEEE, per germline. This CDR3 is built from 14 residues. The CDR3 nucleotides read TGTGCCAGCAAATTCGCGAGTCTATTCAATGAGCAGTTCTTC. Its translation: CASKFASLFNEQFF.

V usage is TRBV27 and J usage is TRBJ2-5; tentative D call: TRBD2 (5 bases). Germline lookup yields CDR1 MNHEY and CDR2 SMNVEV (reference sequence). The CDR3 consists of 14 residues. Trimming pared 3 bases from V and 3 bases from J, leaving 11 bases between. The CDR3 sequence: CASSFPGKEETQYF. The CDR3 DNA is TGTGCCAGCAGTTTCCCGGGGAAGGAAGAGACCCAGTACTTC.